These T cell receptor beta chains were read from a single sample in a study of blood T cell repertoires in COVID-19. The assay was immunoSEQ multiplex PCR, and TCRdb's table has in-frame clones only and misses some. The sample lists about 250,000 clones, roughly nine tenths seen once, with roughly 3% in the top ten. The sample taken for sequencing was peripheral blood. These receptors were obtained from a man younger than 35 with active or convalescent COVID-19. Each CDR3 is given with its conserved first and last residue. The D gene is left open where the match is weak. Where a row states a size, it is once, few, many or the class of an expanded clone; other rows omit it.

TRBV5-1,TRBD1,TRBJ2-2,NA,TGCGCCAGCAGCTCCCGGACAGGGGAGGCCGGGGAGCTGTTTTTT,CASSSRTGEAGELFF
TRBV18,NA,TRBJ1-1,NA,TGTGCCAGCTCACCAGATCCGGTCGGGAACACTGAAGCTTTCTTT,CASSPDPVGNTEAFF
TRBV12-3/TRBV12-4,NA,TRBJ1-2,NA,TGTGCCAGCAGTTCACAGGAAGCCTATGGCTACACCTTC,CASSSQEAYGYTF
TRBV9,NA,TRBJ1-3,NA,TGTGCCAGCAGCGTAGACACTACACCCGGAAACACCATATATTTT,CASSVDTTPGNTIYF
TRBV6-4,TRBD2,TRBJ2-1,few,TGTGCCAGCAGTGCCCTAGCGGGGGGGCTCTTTGAGCAGTTCTTC,CASSALAGGLFEQFF
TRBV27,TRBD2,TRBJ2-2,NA,TGTGCCAGCAGCCGGACTAGCGGGGGGGCCTACACCGGGGAGCTGTTTTTT,CASSRTSGGAYTGELFF
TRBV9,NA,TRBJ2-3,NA,TGTGCCAGCAGCCAAGGAGGCACAGATACGCAGTATTTT,CASSQGGTDTQYF
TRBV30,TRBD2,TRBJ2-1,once,TGTGCCTGGAGTTCCCCGACCGGGACTAGCGGGAACAATGAGCAGTTCTTC,CAWSSPTGTSGNNEQFF
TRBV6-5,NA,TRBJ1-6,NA,TGTGCCGTTCAGCGGGACCTAACCTCACCCCTCCACTTT,CAVQRDLTSPLHF
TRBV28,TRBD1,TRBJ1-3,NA,TGTGCCAGCAGTTCTTGGACAGGGGACAACACCATATATTTT,CASSSWTGDNTIYF
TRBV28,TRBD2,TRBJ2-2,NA,TGTGCCAGCAGGTCTCCGGGACTAGCGGGAGGGCCGAGCACCGGGGAGCTGTTTTTT,CASRSPGLAGGPSTGELFF
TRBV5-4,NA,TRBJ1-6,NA,TGTGCCAGCAGCTGGGGGGGGACTTCACCCCTCCACTTT,CASSWGGTSPLHF
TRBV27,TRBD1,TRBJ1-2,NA,TGTGCCAGCAGAACAGGGGGCGCGGGGTATGGCTACACCTTC,CASRTGGAGYGYTF
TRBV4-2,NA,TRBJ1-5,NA,TGTGCCAGCAGCCAACAGGGAGGTCATCAGCCCCAGCATTTT,CASSQQGGHQPQHF
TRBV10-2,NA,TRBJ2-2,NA,TGCGCCAGCAGTGCTGGCTCCCCCGGGGAGCTGTTTTTT,CASSAGSPGELFF
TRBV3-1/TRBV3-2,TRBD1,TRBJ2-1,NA,TGTGCCAGCAGCCAATGGGGACAGGGTCGCAATGAGCAGTTCTTC,CASSQWGQGRNEQFF
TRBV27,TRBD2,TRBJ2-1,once,TGTGCCAGCACGGGACTAGCGGGAGCTTTGGGGAATGAGCAGTTCTTC,CASTGLAGALGNEQFF
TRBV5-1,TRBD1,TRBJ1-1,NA,TGCGCCAGCCGACAGGGCTTGACTGAAGCTTTCTTT,CASRQGLTEAFF
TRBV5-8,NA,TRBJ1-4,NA,TGTGCCAGCAGCGCGGGCCGGGGTAATGAAAAACTGTTTTTT,CASSAGRGNEKLFF
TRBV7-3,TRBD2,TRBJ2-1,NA,TGTGCCAGCAGTCCAGACCGGGGGGGCAGGGAGCAGTTCTTC,CASSPDRGGREQFF
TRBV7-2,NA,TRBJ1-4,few,TGTGCCAGCAGCCGGGGTGGATGGAGAGAAAAACTGTTTTTT,CASSRGGWREKLFF
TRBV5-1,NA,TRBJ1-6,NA,TGCGCCAGCAGCTTGGAGCAGGGATCTAATTCACCCCTCCACTTT,CASSLEQGSNSPLHF
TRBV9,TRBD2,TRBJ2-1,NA,TGTGCCAGCAGCGTAGGAGCGGGAGGGCCGTATGAGCAGTTCTTC,CASSVGAGGPYEQFF
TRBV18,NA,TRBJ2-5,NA,TGTGCCAGCTCACCTAGTAGCGACCAAGAGACCCAGTACTTC,CASSPSSDQETQYF
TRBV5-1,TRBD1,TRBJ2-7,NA,TGCGCCAGCAGCTTGGACAGGGGGCAAGACGAGCAGTACTTC,CASSLDRGQDEQYF
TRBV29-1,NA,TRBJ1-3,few,TGCAGCGTGGAGAACAGGGAGTTTTCCCCTGGGACCATATATTTT,CSVENREFSPGTIYF
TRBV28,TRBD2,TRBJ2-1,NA,TGTGCCAGCAGTTTAGCCATCGTTCTAGCGGGACAAGGCAATGAGCAGTTCTTC,CASSLAIVLAGQGNEQFF
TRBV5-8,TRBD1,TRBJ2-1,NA,TGTGCCAGCAGCTTCAGGGGGCGCTACCACAATGAGCAGTTCTTC,CASSFRGRYHNEQFF
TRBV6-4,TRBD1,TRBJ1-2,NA,TGTGCCAGCAGCCGGGACAGGGGATTGGGAGGCTACACCTTC,CASSRDRGLGGYTF
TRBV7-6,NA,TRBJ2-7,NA,TGTGCCAGCAGCTTAGAGGGCGGGACGACCTACGAGCAGTACTTC,CASSLEGGTTYEQYF
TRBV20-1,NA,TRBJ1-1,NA,TGCAGTGCTGCAGAAACCACTGAAGCTTTCTTT,CSAAETTEAFF
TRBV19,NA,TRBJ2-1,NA,TGTGCCAGTAGTGGGGGACACGCGGAGCAGTTCTTC,CASSGGHAEQFF
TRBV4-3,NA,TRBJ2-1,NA,TGCGCCAGCAGCCACCAGCAAACTACCAATAATGAGCAGTTCTTC,CASSHQQTTNNEQFF
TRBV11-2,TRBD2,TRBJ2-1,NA,TGTGCCAGCAGCTTAGCCCCCGGGGACTATTACAATGAGCAGTTCTTC,CASSLAPGDYYNEQFF
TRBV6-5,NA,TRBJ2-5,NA,TGTGCCAGCAGTTCTAGTTCTAAGGGGGGGGAGACCCAGTACTTC,CASSSSSKGGETQYF
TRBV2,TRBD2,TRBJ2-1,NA,TGTGCCAGCAGTGCCAGGGCTAGCGGGGGGACGAGCTCCTACAATGAGCAGTTCTTC,CASSARASGGTSSYNEQFF
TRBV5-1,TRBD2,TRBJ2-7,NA,TGCGCCAGCAGCGGGCAGGGACTAGCGAACTACGAGCAGTACTTC,CASSGQGLANYEQYF
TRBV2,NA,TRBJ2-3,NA,TGTGCCAGCTCATCGCGCCGGGGGACCCCCACAGATACGCAGTATTTT,CASSSRRGTPTDTQYF
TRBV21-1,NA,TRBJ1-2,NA,TGTGCCAGCAGCAAAGGAAGGGGGCTCTATGGCTACACCTTC,CASSKGRGLYGYTF
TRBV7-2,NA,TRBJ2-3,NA,TGTGCCAGCAGCTCATACGTTGGCGATACGCAGTATTTT,CASSSYVGDTQYF
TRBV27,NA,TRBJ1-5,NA,TGTGCCAGCAGTCCGGAGGTAAGGACAGTAGATCAGCCCCAGCATTTT,CASSPEVRTVDQPQHF
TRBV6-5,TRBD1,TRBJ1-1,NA,TGTGCCAGCAGCCCCGGGACAGGAGCCCTTGAAGCTTTCTTT,CASSPGTGALEAFF